Listed here is a single T cell receptor beta chain. This clonotype has only a few counts. Its antigen remains undetermined. Base-call qualities are not available, and no considerably larger clone is one nucleotide away. The sample comes from a study of identical twins listed by TCRdb under 2016. Broadly, across the study: The study deep-sequenced TCR alpha and beta repertoires from monozygotic twins, unrelated adults of various ages and cord blood to test whether fetal clonotypes persist. Replicate twin experiments were performed at different times using different library preparation protocols to rule out contamination. What the research found in general, with its limitations: In monozygotic twins, out-of-frame TCR alpha sharing was systematically underestimated by recombination models, although the models agreed with sharing between unrelated individuals. Zero-insertion analyses could be partly confounded by invariant T cells such as MAIT and iNKT, although diverse VJ usage argued against such confounding for most clonotypes. Compared with coincidental sharing between unrelated individuals, out-of-frame TCR alpha sequences shared between twins had an excess of sequences with low generation probability. Conclusions relied on cross-sectional statistical analysis, since the same donors could not be followed over many years. Fewer insertions were carried by abundant cord blood beta clonotypes; a weaker similar trend was observed in young adult naive repertoires, while no such trend was observed in memory repertoires. A weaker excess of twin sharing was found in beta out-of-frame sequences because the signal-to-noise ratio was lowered by fewer shared sequences.

Only healthy Caucasian donors were included. Three pairs of female monozygotic twins, all aged roughly 18 to 29 years, were included in the twin cohort. RNA for TCR libraries was isolated from peripheral blood mononuclear cells. Trimming at the junction amounts to 5 bases on V and 7 bases on J, and the germline ends lie 12 bases apart. Sequences SQVTM (CDR1) and ANQGSEA (CDR2) are obtained from the germline V gene. From the cysteine through the phenylalanine, the CDR3 covers 12 amino acids. Only CDR3 DNA is held: 36 bases, read in frame from base 1. Libraries came from 5' RACE. The sequencing machine was an Illumina HiSeq 2000. A universal primer binding site was introduced by template switching, and a unique molecular identifier was present in the final cDNA, enabling accurate counting of TCR cDNA molecules. First-strand cDNA for TCR alpha and beta chains was synthesized from specific primers in the conserved constant-segment region. To control for contamination, every cDNA library carried two barcodes: a SMART-Mk sample barcode plus Illumina barcodes. TruSeq adapter sequences, together with Illumina sample barcodes, were added in two successive PCR steps. The TCR alpha and beta cDNA libraries were sequenced on the Illumina HiSeq platform using custom primers. The original pipeline was this. Unique molecular identifiers were extracted from raw reads with MiGEC, and CDR3 positions were determined with MiXCR. For each individual, recombination models were inferred using an EM algorithm with the repgenHMM and IGoR tools. The tcR package in R was used for shared clonotype analysis, with sharing normalized by the product of cloneset sizes. To study raw recombination without the effects of thymic and clonal selection, out-of-frame nonproductive sequences were analyzed. TCRdb trimmed the raw reads at Q25, called clones with MiXCR and kept productive beta chains. Records with the same CDR3 protein are collapsed into one entry carrying the most frequent genes and DNA. The V and J calls were determined by TCRdb, not by the authors. The sample has some 760,000 distinct CDR3 sequences on record, roughly 18% of them singletons. The ten largest account for 10% to 15% of the sample.

The same sample was also studied in work on T cells expressing NK-cell markers. The second paper states: Three sorted T-cell subsets (CD3+CD56+NKG2C+, CD3+CD56+NKG2C- and CD3+CD56-NKG2C+) from several donors had their TCR beta-chain repertoires profiled. Of the eight sequenced donors, seven were found to be HCMV-seropositive and one was found to be HCMV-seronegative. In several experiments an anti-gammadeltaTCR antibody was added to restrict sorting to alphabetaTCR-expressing T cells. For six donors, the dominant CD3+CD56+NKG2C+ clonotypes were among the top 10 CD8+ clonotypes and accounted for roughly 1.0-7.5% of CD8+ T cells. Those dominant clonotypes were again the most abundant among CD3+CD56-NKG2C+ cells in a handful of donors, at roughly 28.3-65%. It remained unclear whether the expanded NKG2C-expressing T cell clones were specific for HCMV antigens. All eight donors whose samples were sequenced were randomly selected healthy volunteers, three of them men and five women. HCMV serostatus was determined by detecting HCMV-specific IgG in serum with a commercial ELISA kit. Bulk peripheral blood T-cell repertoires were additionally sequenced from unsorted PBMC for a handful of donors. MIGEC was used to demultiplex reads and group reads by UMI, and MiTCR was used to assemble and quantify clonotypes. Only TCR cDNA sequences supported by at least two reads were kept to exclude erroneous sequences. The tcR package was used for downstream repertoire analysis, and clonotypes were matched across fractions by CDR3 nucleotide sequence plus V segment. VDJmatch was used to annotate antigen specificity against VDJdb, with one amino acid substitution in CDR3 allowed.

Sequencing used PBMCs. This TCR derives from a woman younger than 30 in good health. The sequence joins TRBV29-1 to TRBJ2-1; the D segment could be TRBD2, given 6 matching bases. The DNA sequence is TGCAGCGTTACGAGCGGACTAAATGAGCAGTTCTTC. Its translation reads: CSVTSGLNEQFF.